The clone carrying this T cell receptor beta chain appeared many times. Antigen: not known. The sample belongs to a study of T cells after yellow fever vaccination. MiXCR, applied by TCRdb to the 5' RACE reads, yields one record per CDR3 protein. The data hold a few hundred thousand distinct CDR3 sequences, with roughly 4.3% observed a single time. Findings and limits, study-wide: Reappearing after the booster were most of the clones from primary vaccination (roughly 96% CD4, 85% to 90% CD8).

The input for sequencing was PBMCs, taken 5 days after the yellow fever booster vaccination. The sequence was collected from a man younger than 30 who received the YFV17D yellow fever vaccine.

The CDR3 nucleotides are TGCGCCAGCAGCCCCGGAGGGGTAGATACGCAGTATTTT. Encoded protein: CASSPGGVDTQYF. The gene calls are TRBV4-1 and TRBJ2-3, with D possibly TRBD2 on 6 matching bases. The ends were cut back, 4 bases at V and 5 bases at J, with 10 bases in the middle. The CDR3 length is 13 residues. In germline, CDR1 is MGHRA, CDR2 YSYEKL.